The T cell receptor (beta chain) under discussion was sequenced for a study of cytomegalovirus exposure and HLA in healthy donors. This clone was seen only once. What it binds is unknown. Overall study findings and caveats: The likely explanation for a cluster of highly shared sequence variants was sequencing artifact. Later analysis identified several of the most significant clusters that appeared linked to common viral pathogens. A later analysis found that most CMV-associated TCR beta chains appeared HLA-restricted. Differences between HLA loci emerged in a later analysis of TCR association rates, with DRB1 most and HLA-C fewest.

Primers for the PCR totalled 60 Vbeta and 13 Jbeta. The repertoire was sequenced with immunoSEQ multiplex PCR; TCRdb's copy has only in-frame clones and lacks some. The sample shows nearly 200,000 clones, 82% of them seen only once. The receptor was isolated from a boy between 2 and 10 years old in good health and CMV-seronegative. Sequencing was performed on PBMCs.

CDR3 protein: CASSLGYSEGGETQYF. CDR3 DNA sequence: TGTGCCAGCAGCTTAGGGTACAGTGAGGGCGGAGAGACCCAGTACTTC. The chain recombines TRBV11-2 with TRBJ2-5; D might be TRBD2 (5 bases). V was trimmed by 1 base and J by 4 bases, leaving 16 bases between them. The CDR3 is 16 amino acids. Germline assignment: CDR1 SGHAT and CDR2 FQNNGV.